This T cell receptor beta chain was found in a study of identical twins. Findings and caveats of the study: Monozygotic twins shared more out-of-frame TCR alpha than recombination models predicted. Conclusions came from cross-sectional statistical analysis, not from following the same donors. In cord blood, abundant beta clonotypes had fewer insertions; memory showed no trend.

Germline CDR1 PRHDT, CDR2 FYEKMQ (reference sequence). Trimming removed 3 bases from V and 4 bases from J, with 16 bases in between. There are 16 residues in the CDR3. MiXCR was run by TCRdb on the 5' RACE reads, yielding one entry per CDR3 protein. Of some 1,600,000 distinct CDR3 sequences detected, about 31% appear once; the ten largest clones hold more than 0.25%. On this clonotype: Antigen: not known. A much more abundant neighbour one base away suggests this may be a read error.

The chain joins TRBV13 to TRBJ2-1; no definite D call. Input material: cord blood. This TCR came from a newborn girl in good health. The CDR3 sequence: CASSFDGVHVYNEQFF. CDR3 nucleotide sequence: TGTGCCAGCAGCTTCGATGGAGTACATGTTTACAATGAGCAGTTCTTC. The full variable domain, completed using reference TRBV13 and TRBJ2-1, is AAGVIQSPRHLIKEKRETATLKCYPIPRHDTVYWYQQGPGQDPQFLISFYEKMQSDKGSIPDRFSAQQFSDYHSELNMSSLELGDSALYFCASSFDGVHVYNEQFFGPGTRLTVL.